Listed below are T cell receptor beta chains from one sample, sequenced in a study of cytomegalovirus exposure and HLA in healthy donors. Libraries were prepared by immunoSEQ multiplex PCR; TCRdb keeps only in-frame clonotypes and omits some of them. The repertoire holds more than 150,000 clones, with roughly 90% as singletons. Material: PBMCs. The source of these receptors is a girl under two years old in good health and CMV-seronegative. The conserved cysteine and the conserved F or W are not part of the CDR3 here.

v_call cdr3_aa
TRBV2 ASSTYRATGNTIY
TRBV6-1 ASSPGLVSDTQY
TRBV9 ASSVGGGRADTQY
TRBV7-9 ASSPLDQGERETQY
TRBV18 ASSPGQGRTGYQETQY
TRBV10-3 AISEGGRVGTQY
TRBV2 ATKLDYNEQF
TRBV2 ASSVEGSNQPQH
TRBV7-9 ASSLRGTGGHEQY
TRBV19 ASSLESTGSTYEQY
TRBV18 ASSPGRGQGAYEQY
TRBV5-6 ASSLGDRLFYEQY